Reported below is one T cell receptor beta chain. Its antigen is undetermined. This entry is derived from a study of blood T cells in healthy people across ages. Overall study findings and caveats: Donor CMV infection status was unknown, possibly confounding age-related changes in expanded clonotypes.

With a J-beta primer mix and a sample-barcoded 5' primer, a second PCR ran roughly 7 to 11 cycles. The template-switch adaptor, which had 12 random nucleotides, put a tag on each cDNA molecule. TCRdb re-analysed the 5' RACE reads in MiXCR, keeping a single row per CDR3 protein. The sample yields approximately 880,000 distinct CDR3 sequences, around 46% seen once. The V segment lost 4 bases and the J segment 13 bases; nucleotides outside the gene matches: 10. Looked up from germline, CDR1 is SGHTA and CDR2 is FQGNSA. There are 13 residues in the CDR3. The origin of this receptor is a young man in good health. This chain connects TRBV7-2 to TRBJ2-4; 7 bases align to TRBD1. The material sequenced was blood. This chain's CDR3 is CASSSLDRDEQYF. CDR3 nucleotides: TGTGCCAGCAGCTCTCTTGACAGGGATGAGCAGTACTTC.